Included here is one T cell receptor beta chain sequence, with context. The antigen is undetermined. The entry originates in a study of T-cell memory formation after mild COVID-19. Deletions cut 1 base from V and 8 bases from J, with 8 bases between. The CDR3 sequence is 13 residues long. Germline assignment: CDR1 SEHNR and CDR2 FQNEAQ (reference sequence). TCRdb ran MiXCR on the 5' RACE reads and lists one entry per CDR3 protein. The table shows 130,000 to 150,000 distinct CDR3 sequences, with less than 20% occurring only once. Study-wide results and caveats: That cross-reactive memory joined was suggested by some responding clones appearing in pre-infection memory. CD4+ contracting clones were mainly CM and EM; CD8+ ones, EMRA. Clones shrinking from day 15 to 85 showed even CD4/CD8 mixes; later expanders tilted CD4+.

Sequenced sample: PBMCs or a T cell subset sorted from them (not recorded which). The chain is built from TRBV7-9 and TRBJ1-4, with unresolved D. The clonotype was recovered from an adult woman who had mild COVID-19 (a few samples of this study predate the infection). Cell type and time point are not known. In DNA form, the CDR3 reads TGTGCCAGCAGCTTAGAGGTAGTCGAAAAACTGTTTTTT. It codes for CASSLEVVEKLFF.